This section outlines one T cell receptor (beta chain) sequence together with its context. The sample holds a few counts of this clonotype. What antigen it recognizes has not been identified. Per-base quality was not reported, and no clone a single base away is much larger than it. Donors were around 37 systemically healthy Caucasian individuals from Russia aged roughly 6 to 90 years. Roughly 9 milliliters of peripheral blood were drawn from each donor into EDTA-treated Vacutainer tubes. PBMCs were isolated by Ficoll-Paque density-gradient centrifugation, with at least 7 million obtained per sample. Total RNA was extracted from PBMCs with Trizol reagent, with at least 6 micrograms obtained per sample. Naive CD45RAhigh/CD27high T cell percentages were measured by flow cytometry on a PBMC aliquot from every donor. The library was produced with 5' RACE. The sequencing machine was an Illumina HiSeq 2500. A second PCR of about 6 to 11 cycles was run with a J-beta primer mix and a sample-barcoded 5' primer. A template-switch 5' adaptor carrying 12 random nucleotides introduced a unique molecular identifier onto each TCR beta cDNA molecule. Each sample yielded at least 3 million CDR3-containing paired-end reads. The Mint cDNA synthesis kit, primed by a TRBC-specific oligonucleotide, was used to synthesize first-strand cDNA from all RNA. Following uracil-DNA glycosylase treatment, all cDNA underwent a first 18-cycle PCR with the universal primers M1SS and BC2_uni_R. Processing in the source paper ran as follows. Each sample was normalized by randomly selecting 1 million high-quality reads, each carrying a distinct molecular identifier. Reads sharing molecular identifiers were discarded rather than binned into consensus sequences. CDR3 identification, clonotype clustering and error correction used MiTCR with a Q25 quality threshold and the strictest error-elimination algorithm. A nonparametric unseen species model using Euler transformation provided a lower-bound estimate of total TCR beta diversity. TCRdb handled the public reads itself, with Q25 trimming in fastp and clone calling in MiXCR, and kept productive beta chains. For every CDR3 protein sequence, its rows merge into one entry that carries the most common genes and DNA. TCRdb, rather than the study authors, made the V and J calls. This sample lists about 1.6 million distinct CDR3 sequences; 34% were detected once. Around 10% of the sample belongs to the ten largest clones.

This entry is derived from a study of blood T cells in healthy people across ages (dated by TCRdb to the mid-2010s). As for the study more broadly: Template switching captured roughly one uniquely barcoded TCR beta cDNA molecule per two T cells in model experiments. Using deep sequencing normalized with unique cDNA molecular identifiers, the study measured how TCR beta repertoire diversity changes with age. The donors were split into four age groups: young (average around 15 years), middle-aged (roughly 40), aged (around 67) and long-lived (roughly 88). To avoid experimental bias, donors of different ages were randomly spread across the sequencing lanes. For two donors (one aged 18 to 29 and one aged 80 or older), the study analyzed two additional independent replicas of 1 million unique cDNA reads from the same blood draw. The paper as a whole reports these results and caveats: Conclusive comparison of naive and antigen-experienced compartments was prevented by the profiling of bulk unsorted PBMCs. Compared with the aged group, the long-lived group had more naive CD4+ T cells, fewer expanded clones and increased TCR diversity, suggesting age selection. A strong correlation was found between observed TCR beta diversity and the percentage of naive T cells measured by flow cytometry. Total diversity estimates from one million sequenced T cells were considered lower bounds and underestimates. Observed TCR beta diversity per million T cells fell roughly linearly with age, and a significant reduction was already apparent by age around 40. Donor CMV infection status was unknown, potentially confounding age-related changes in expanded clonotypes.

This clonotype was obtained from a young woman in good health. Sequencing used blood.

The nucleotide sequence reads as follows: TGTGCCATCGCGGGCTGGGGCCTAGTCAATGAGCAGTTCTTC. Its protein is CAIAGWGLVNEQFF. The sequence joins TRBV10-3 to TRBJ2-1, with the D call perhaps TRBD1 or TRBD2, as 5 bases match in each case. The trim is 8 bases for V and 6 bases for J, with a gap of 17 bases between the germline ends. Sequences ENHRY (CDR1) and SYGVKD (CDR2) are obtained from the germline V gene. From the cysteine through the phenylalanine, the CDR3 covers 14 amino acids. This entry keeps only the CDR3 DNA: 42 bases, framed from base 1.